This T cell receptor beta chain appears in the sequencing data of a study of lymphopenia after photon versus proton radiotherapy. Study findings and constraints: Only patients who died were analyzed for survival; proton advantage is unproven. A bigger post-nadir fall in TCR diversity correlated inversely with survival time in deceased patients. After lymphocyte nadir, photon-treated repertoires showed oligoclonal expansion, especially CD8+ Temra. Under photons, naive T cells and diversity fell while effector/memory populations rose.

Germline V lookup: CDR1 SNHLY, CDR2 FYNNEI. This CDR3 has 16 amino acids. V trimming: 7 bases; J trimming: 2 bases; junction bases outside the gene matches: 7. As to this clone: Its antigen is as yet unknown.

The data were produced by immunoSEQ multiplex PCR, yet TCRdb's version contains in-frame clones alone and is incomplete. Found here are tens of thousands of clones, 87% of them singletons; the top ten hold 9.5% to 14%. Sample: peripheral blood, taken from a patient treated with proton-based radiotherapy. The sequence was obtained from a man older than 75 with esophageal cancer. The V gene is TRBV2, the J gene TRBJ2-1, with 11 bases identical to TRBD2. The CDR3 sequence is CASKLLAGEAYNEQFF. As DNA, the CDR3 is TGTGCCAGCAAGCTACTAGCGGGGGAAGCCTACAATGAGCAGTTCTTC.